Listed below are T cell receptor beta chains from one sample, sequenced in a study of blood T cell repertoires in COVID-19. Data came from immunoSEQ multiplex PCR; TCRdb stores just in-frame clones and leaves some out. Among about 60,000 clones listed, 91% were seen once. Sample: peripheral blood. The receptors derive from a man between 60 and 75 years old with acute or convalescent COVID-19. The CDR3 runs from the conserved cysteine through the conserved F or W. A D gene is named only where the DNA matches it firmly.

V	J	D	CDR3
TRBV6-4	TRBJ2-1	TRBD2	CASSPLAGTYNEQFF
TRBV6-6	TRBJ2-3	.	CASSYSSGDTQYF
TRBV6-2/TRBV6-3	TRBJ1-1	.	CASTPAASHEAFF
TRBV19	TRBJ2-6	.	CASSAQSGANVLTF
TRBV19	TRBJ1-5	TRBD1	CASSTGQEDQPQHF
TRBV2	TRBJ2-7	.	CASSDGGMSYEQYF
TRBV4-2	TRBJ2-7	.	CASSNTGSSYEQYF
TRBV6-6	TRBJ2-3	TRBD2	CASSYSRGIGTDTQYF
TRBV6-2/TRBV6-3	TRBJ1-1	.	CASSYGGVSTEAFF
TRBV30	TRBJ2-5	TRBD2	CAWSVIRGVGDQYF
TRBV27	TRBJ1-1	.	CASSLSGRLNTEAFF
TRBV19	TRBJ1-1	TRBD1	CASSTTGDTEAFF
TRBV4-3	TRBJ1-5	.	CASSRGVNIRPQHF
TRBV6-5	TRBJ1-5	TRBD1	CASSYGQANQPQHF
TRBV28	TRBJ1-4	TRBD1	CASSFSETGGAKLFF
TRBV11-2	TRBJ2-1	TRBD2	CASSSGLATYNEQFF
TRBV5-1	TRBJ2-3	.	CASRQGDSTDTQYF
TRBV4-3	TRBJ2-7	TRBD1	CASSYSGTGEYEQYF
TRBV7-9	TRBJ1-1	.	CASSLVAGAGPEAFF
TRBV3-1/TRBV3-2	TRBJ1-4	.	CASSQDGGEKLFF
TRBV11-2	TRBJ2-2	.	CASSPPVAGELFF
TRBV3-1/TRBV3-2	TRBJ2-7	TRBD1	CASSQEGTGLFTDYEQYF
TRBV4-2	TRBJ1-5	.	CASSQGRGGNQPQHF
TRBV28	TRBJ1-1	.	CASSGDAQGIF
TRBV6-1	TRBJ2-2	.	CASSETGNTGELFF
TRBV4-3	TRBJ1-1	.	CASSQDSTGMNTEAFF
TRBV5-1	TRBJ2-1	.	CASSLAATTTSGEQFF
TRBV29-1	TRBJ2-3	TRBD2	CSVSNPLAGDSDTQYF
TRBV11-3	TRBJ2-2	.	CASSKGVANTGELFF
TRBV7-8	TRBJ1-5	.	CASSPLGGLSNQPQHF
TRBV19	TRBJ1-2	.	CASSTARTEVFRYGYTF
TRBV2	TRBJ1-2	.	CASGREGRAIYGYTF
TRBV27	TRBJ2-5	.	CASSLLGAAPQETQYF
TRBV4-1	TRBJ2-7	TRBD2	CASSPWTSGSYEQYF
TRBV7-9	TRBJ1-5	.	CASSRGGNREGQPQHF
TRBV19	TRBJ1-2	.	CASTPTGNYGYTF
TRBV3-1/TRBV3-2	TRBJ1-1	TRBD1	CASSRGQDLNTEAFF